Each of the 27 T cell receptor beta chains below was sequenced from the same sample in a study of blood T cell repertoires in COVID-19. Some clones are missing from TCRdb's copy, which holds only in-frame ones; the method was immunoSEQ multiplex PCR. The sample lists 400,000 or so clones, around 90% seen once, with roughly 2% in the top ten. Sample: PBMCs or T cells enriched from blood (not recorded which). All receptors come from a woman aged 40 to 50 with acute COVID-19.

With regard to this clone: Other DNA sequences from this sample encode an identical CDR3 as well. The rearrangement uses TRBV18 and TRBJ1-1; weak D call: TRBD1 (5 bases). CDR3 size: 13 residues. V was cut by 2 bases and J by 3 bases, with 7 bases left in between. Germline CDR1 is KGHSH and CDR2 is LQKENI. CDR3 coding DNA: TGTGCCAGCTCACCATTAGGGGACACTGAAGCTTTCTTT. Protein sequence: CASSPLGDTEAFF.

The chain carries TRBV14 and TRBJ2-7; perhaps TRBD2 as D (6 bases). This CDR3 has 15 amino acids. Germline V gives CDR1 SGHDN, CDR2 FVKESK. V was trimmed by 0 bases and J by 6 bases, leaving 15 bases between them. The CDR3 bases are TGTGCCAGCAGCCAAGACAGGTATCTGGGGGGCGAGCAGTACTTC. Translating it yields CASSQDRYLGGEQYF.

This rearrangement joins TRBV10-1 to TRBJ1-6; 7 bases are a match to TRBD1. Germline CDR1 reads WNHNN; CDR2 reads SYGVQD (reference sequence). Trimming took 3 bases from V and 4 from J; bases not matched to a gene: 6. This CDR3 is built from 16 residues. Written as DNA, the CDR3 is TGCGCCAGCAGTGACCTAGACAGGGATTATAATTCACCCCTCCACTTT. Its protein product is CASSDLDRDYNSPLHF.

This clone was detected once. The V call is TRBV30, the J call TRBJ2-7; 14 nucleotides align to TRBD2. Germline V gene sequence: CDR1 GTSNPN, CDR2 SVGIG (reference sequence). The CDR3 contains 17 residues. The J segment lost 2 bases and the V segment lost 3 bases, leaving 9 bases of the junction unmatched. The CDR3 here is CAWRDSGLAGGTYEQYF. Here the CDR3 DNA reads TGTGCCTGGAGGGATTCAGGACTAGCGGGGGGCACCTACGAGCAGTACTTC.

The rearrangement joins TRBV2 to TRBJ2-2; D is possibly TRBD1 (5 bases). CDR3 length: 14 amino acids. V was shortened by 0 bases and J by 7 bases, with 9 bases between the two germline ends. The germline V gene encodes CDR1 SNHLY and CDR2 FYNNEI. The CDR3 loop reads CASSEAGRDGELFF. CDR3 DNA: TGTGCCAGCAGTGAAGCGGGCAGGGACGGGGAGCTGTTTTTT.

This chain's CDR3 is CASSQGLGDTIYF. Here the CDR3 DNA reads TGTGCCAGCAGCCAAGGGCTCGGGGACACCATATATTTT. V and J are TRBV3-1 (or the pseudogene TRBV3-2) and TRBJ1-3; D is unresolved. Germline V gene lookup returns CDR1 LGHDT and CDR2 YNNKEL (reference sequence). Trimming took off 1 base at V and 8 bases at J, with 9 bases between the two ends. The CDR3 has 13 residues.

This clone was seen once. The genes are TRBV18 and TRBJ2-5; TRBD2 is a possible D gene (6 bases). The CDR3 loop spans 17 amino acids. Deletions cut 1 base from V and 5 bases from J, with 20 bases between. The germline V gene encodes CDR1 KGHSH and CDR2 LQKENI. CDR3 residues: CASSPQSGDPSWETQYF. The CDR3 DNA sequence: TGTGCCAGCTCACCACAGTCGGGGGACCCATCCTGGGAGACCCAGTACTTC.

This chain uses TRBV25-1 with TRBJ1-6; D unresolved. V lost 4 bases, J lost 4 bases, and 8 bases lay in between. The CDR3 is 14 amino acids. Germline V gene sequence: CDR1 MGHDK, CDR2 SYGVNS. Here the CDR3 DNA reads TGTGCCAGCAGTGCACAGCGGTATAATTCACCCCTCCACTTT. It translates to CASSAQRYNSPLHF. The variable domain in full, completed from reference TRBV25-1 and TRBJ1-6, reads EADIYQTPRYLVIGTGKKITLECSQTMGHDKMYWYQQDPGMELHLIHYSYGVNSTEKGDLSSESTVSRIRTEHFPLTLESARPSHTSQYLCASSAQRYNSPLHFGNGTRLTVT.

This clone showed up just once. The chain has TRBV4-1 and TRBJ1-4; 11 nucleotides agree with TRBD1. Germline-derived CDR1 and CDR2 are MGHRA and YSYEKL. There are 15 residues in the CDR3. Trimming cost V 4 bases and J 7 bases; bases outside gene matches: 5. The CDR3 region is CASSPRGTGGEKLFF. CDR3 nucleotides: TGCGCCAGCAGCCCCCGCGGGACAGGGGGTGAAAAACTGTTTTTT.

The CDR3 sequence is CASSSTGAFNYGYTF. CDR3 nucleotides: TGTGCCAGCAGTTCTACAGGGGCCTTTAACTATGGCTACACCTTC. V and J are TRBV6-5 and TRBJ1-2; 7 nucleotides line up with TRBD1. Germline trimming cut 4 bases from V and 1 base from J; bases unmatched to any gene: 6. The length of the CDR3 is 15 residues. Looked up from germline, CDR1 is MNHEY and CDR2 is SVGAGI.

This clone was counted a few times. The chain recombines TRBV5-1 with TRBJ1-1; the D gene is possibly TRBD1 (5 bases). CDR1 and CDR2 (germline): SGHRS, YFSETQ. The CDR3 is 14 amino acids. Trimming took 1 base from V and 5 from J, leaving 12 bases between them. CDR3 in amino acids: CASSLQGARTEAFF. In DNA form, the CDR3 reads TGCGCCAGCAGCTTGCAAGGGGCGAGGACTGAAGCTTTCTTT.

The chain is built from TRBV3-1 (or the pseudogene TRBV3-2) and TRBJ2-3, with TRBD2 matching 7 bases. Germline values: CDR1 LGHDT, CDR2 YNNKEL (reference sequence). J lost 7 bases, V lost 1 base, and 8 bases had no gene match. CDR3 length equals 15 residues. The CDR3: CASSQGGEGLHTQYF. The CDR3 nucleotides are TGTGCCAGCAGCCAAGGGGGGGAGGGGCTTCATACGCAGTATTTT.

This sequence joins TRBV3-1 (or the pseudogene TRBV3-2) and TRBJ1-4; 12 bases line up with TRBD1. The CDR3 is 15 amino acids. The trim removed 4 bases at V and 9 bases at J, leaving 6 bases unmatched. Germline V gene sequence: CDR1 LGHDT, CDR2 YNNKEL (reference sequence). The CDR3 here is CASSLGTGGGQKLFF. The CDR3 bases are TGTGCCAGCAGCCTCGGGACAGGGGGCGGACAAAAACTGTTTTTT.

The CDR3 protein is CASSKIPGTGIIATNEKLFF. CDR3 nucleotides: TGTGCCAGCAGTAAAATTCCCGGGACAGGGATTATCGCAACTAATGAAAAACTGTTTTTT. J is TRBJ1-4 and V is TRBV6-2 or TRBV6-3, with 9 bases matching TRBD1. Germline lookup yields CDR1 MNHEY and CDR2 SVGEGT. The V and J ends lost 5 bases and 0 bases, in that order; junction bases with no gene match: 16. This CDR3 region has 20 residues.

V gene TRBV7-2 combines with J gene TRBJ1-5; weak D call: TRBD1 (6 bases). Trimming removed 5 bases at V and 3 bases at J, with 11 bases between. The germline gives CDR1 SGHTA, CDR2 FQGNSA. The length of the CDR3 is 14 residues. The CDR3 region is CASSLRTDNQPQHF. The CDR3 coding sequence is TGTGCCAGCAGCCTACGGACAGACAATCAGCCCCAGCATTTT.

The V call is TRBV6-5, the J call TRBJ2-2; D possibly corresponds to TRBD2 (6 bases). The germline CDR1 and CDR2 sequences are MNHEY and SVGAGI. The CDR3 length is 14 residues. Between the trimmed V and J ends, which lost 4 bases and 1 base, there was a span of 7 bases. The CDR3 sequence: CASSSGVNTGELFF. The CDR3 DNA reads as TGTGCCAGCAGTTCGGGAGTGAACACCGGGGAGCTGTTTTTT.

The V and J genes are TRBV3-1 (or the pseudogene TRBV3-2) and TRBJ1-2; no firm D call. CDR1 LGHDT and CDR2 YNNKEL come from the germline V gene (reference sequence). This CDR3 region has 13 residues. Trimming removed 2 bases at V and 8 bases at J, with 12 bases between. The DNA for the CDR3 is TGTGCCAGCAGCCAAATCGGCCGGGAAGGCTACACCTTC. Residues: CASSQIGREGYTF.

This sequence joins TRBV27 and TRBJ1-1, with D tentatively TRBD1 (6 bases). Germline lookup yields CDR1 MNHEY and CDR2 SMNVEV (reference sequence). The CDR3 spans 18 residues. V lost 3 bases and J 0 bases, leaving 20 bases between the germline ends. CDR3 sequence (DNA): TGTGCCAGCAGTTTCAGGGGTCCAAGGAGAATAGTGAACACTGAAGCTTTCTTT. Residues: CASSFRGPRRIVNTEAFF.

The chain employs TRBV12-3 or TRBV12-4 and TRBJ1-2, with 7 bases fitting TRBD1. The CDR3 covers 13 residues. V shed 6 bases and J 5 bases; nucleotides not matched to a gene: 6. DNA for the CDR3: TGTGCCAGCAGCTCGGACAGGAGGTATGGCTACACCTTC. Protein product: CASSSDRRYGYTF.

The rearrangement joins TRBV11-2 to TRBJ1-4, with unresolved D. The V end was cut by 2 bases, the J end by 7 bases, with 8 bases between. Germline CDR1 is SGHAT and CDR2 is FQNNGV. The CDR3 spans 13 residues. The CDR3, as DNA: TGTGCCAGCAGCTTAATGGGCAGTGAAAAACTGTTTTTT. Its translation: CASSLMGSEKLFF.

This chain's CDR3 is CAWSGGDNSPLHF. The CDR3, as DNA: TGTGCCTGGAGCGGGGGGGATAATTCACCCCTCCACTTT. The rearrangement links TRBV30 to TRBJ1-6, with D possibly TRBD1 on 5 matching bases. The germline V gene encodes CDR1 GTSNPN and CDR2 SVGIG (reference sequence). The CDR3 covers 13 residues. Trimming pared 3 bases from V and 5 bases from J, leaving 8 bases between.

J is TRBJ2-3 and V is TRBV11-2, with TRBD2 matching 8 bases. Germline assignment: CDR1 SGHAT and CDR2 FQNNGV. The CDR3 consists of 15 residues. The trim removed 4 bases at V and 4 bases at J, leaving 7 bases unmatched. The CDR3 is CASSWGGGPSDTQYF. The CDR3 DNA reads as TGTGCCAGCAGCTGGGGCGGGGGGCCGTCAGATACGCAGTATTTT.

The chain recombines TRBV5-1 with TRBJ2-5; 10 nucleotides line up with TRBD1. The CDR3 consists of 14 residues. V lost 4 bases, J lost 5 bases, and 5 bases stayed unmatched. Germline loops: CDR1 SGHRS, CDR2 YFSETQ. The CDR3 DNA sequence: TGCGCCAGCAGCCGACAGGGGGCCGGGGAGACCCAGTACTTC. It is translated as CASSRQGAGETQYF.

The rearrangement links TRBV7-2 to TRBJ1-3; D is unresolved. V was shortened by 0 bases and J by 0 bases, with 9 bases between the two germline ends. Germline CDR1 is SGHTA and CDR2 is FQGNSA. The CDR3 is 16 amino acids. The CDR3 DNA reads TGTGCCAGCAGCTTAGCGGCCGTCGTCTCTGGAAACACCATATATTTT. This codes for CASSLAAVVSGNTIYF.

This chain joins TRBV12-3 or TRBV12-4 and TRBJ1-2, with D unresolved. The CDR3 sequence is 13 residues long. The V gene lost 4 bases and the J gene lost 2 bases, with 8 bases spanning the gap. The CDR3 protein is CASSSKPNYGYTF. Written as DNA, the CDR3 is TGTGCCAGCAGTTCGAAGCCAAACTATGGCTACACCTTC.

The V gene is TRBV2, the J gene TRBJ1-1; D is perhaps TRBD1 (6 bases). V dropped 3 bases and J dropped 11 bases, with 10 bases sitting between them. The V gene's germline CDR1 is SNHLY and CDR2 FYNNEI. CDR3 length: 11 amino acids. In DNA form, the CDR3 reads TGTGCCAGCAGTGACAGGGGTAGTGCTTTCTTT. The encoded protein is CASSDRGSAFF. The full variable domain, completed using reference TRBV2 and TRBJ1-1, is EPEVTQTPSHQVTQMGQEVILRCVPISNHLYFYWYRQILGQKVEFLVSFYNNEISEKSEIFDDQFSVERPDGSNFTLKIRSTKLEDSAMYFCASSDRGSAFFGQGTRLTVV.

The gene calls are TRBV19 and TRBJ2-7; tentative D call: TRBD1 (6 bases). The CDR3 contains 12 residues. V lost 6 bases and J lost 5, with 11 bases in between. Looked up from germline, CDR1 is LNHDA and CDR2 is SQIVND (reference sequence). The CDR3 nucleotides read TGTGCCAGTAGGAGCAGGGGAGACGAGCAGTACTTC. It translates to CASRSRGDEQYF.